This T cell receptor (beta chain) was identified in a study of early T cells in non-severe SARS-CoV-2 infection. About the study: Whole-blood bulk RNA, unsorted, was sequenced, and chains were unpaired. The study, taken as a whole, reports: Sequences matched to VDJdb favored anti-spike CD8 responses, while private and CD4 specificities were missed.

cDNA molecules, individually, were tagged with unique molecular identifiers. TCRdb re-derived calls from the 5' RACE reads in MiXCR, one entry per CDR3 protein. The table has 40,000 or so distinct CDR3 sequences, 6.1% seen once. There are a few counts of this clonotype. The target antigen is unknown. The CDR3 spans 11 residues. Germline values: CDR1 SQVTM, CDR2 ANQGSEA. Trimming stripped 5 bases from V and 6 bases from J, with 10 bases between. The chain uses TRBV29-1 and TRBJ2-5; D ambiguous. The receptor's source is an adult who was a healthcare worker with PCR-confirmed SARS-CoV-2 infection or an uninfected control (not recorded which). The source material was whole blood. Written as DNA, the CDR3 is TGCAGCGTTACCCGAACCCAGACCCAGTACTTC. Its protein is CSVTRTQTQYF.